This T cell receptor (beta chain) was obtained from a study of high-grade serous ovarian cancer treatment subgroups. Overall study findings and caveats: Repertoire analysis covered CDR3 alone, not CDR1 or CDR2. TCR relatedness rose with neoantigen level and trended with mutation load. Same-patient tumor repertoires overlapped at about 0.11 to 0.85; different patients barely overlapped. Bulk tumor TCR sequencing gave no spatial information.

CDR1 KGHSH and CDR2 LQKENI come from the germline V gene. V lost 1 base to trimming and J lost 2 bases, with 12 bases between them. CDR3 length equals 16 residues. Note on this clone: Its antigen is not identified.

Tumor samples were taken before definitive surgery or chemotherapy. Clones were read by immunoSEQ multiplex PCR, and TCRdb kept only the in-frame ones, dropping some. In the table there are roughly 3,500 clones, 65% to 85% of which are singletons. The TCR comes from a human donor with high-grade serous ovarian cancer. The V gene is TRBV18, the J gene TRBJ1-5; maybe TRBD1 (6 bases). The sequencing sample was made of tumor tissue. CDR3 residues: CASSPRYREGNQPQHF. The CDR3, as DNA: TGTGCCAGCTCACCACGATACAGGGAGGGCAATCAGCCCCAGCATTTT. Together with reference TRBV18 and TRBJ1-5, the CDR3 gives the full variable domain: NAGVMQNPRHLVRRRGQEARLRCSPMKGHSHVYWYRQLPEEGLKFMVYLQKENIIDESGMPKERFSAEFPKEGPSILRIQQVVRGDSAAYFCASSPRYREGNQPQHFGDGTRLSIL.